This T cell receptor beta chain was documented in a study of blood T cells in healthy people across ages. The study, taken as a whole, reports: Per million T cells, TCR beta diversity dropped about linearly as age rose.

The CDR3 runs 12 residues. Germline V gene sequence: CDR1 DFQATT, CDR2 SNEGSKA (reference sequence). Unmatched junction bases numbered 3, after V lost 6 bases and J lost 4 bases. It was with a sample-barcoded 5' primer and a J-beta primer mix that a second PCR of roughly 7 to 12 cycles was run. TCRdb re-analysed the 5' RACE reads in MiXCR, keeping a single row per CDR3 protein. The data show 1,500,000 or so distinct CDR3 sequences, 59% seen once. As to this clonotype: Antigen unknown.

This clonotype originated in a man aged 18 to 30 in good health. Input material: blood. V gene TRBV20-1 combines with J gene TRBJ1-1, with 9 bases lining up with TRBD1. The CDR3 sequence: CSAGQGFTEAFF. In DNA, the CDR3 is TGCAGTGCCGGACAGGGGTTCACTGAAGCTTTCTTT.